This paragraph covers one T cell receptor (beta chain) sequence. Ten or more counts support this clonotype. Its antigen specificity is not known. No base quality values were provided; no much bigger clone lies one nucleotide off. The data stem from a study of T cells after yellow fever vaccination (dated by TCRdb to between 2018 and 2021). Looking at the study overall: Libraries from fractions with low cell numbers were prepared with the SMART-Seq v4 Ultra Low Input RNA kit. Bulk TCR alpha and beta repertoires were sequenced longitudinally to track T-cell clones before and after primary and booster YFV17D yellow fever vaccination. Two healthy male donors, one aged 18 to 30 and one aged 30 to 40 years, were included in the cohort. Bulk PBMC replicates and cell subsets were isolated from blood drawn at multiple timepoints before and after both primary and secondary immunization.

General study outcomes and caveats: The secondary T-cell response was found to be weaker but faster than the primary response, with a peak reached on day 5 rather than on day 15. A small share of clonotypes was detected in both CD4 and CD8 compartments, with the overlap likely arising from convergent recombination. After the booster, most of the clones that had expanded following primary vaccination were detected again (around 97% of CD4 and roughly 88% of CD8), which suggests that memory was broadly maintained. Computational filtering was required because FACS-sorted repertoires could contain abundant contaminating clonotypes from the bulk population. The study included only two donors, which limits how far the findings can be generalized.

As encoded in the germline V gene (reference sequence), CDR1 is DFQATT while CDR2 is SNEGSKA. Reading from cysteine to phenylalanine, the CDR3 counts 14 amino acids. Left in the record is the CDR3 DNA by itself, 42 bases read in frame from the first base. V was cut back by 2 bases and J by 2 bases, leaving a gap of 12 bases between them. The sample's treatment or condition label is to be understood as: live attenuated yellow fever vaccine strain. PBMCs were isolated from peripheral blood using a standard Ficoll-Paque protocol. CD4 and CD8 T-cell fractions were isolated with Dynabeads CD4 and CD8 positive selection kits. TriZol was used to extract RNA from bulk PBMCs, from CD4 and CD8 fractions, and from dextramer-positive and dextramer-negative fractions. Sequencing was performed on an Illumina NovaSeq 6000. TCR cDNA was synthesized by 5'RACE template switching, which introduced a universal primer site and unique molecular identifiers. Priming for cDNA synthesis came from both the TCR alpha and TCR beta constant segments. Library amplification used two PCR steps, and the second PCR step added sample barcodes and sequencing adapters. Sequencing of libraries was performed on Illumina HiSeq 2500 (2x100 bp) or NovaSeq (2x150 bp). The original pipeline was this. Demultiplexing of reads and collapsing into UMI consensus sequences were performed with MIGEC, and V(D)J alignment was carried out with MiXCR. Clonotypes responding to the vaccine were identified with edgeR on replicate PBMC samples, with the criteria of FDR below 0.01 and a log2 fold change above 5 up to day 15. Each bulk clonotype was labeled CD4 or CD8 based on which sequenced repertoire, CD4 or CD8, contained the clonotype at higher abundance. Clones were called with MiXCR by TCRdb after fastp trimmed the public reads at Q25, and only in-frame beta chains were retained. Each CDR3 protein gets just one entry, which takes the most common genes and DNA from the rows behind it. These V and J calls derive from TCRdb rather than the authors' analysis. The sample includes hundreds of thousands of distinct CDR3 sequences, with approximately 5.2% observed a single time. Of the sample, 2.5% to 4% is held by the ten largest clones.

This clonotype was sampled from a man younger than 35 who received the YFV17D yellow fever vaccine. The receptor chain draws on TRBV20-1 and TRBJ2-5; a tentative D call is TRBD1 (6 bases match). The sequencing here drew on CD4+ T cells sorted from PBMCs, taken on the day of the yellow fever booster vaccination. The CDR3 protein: CSARFTRGQETQYF. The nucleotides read TGCAGTGCTAGATTCACTAGGGGGCAAGAGACCCAGTACTTC.